The 30 T cell receptor beta chains presented below share a single source sample, sequenced in a study of T cell responses to AZD1222 COVID-19 vaccine. Clones were read by immunoSEQ multiplex PCR, and TCRdb kept only the in-frame ones, dropping some. The sample holds roughly 150,000 clones, 75% to 90% seen once. This specimen consisted of peripheral blood, obtained on day 0 of AZD1222 vaccination. These receptors all come from an adult in good health.

This clone has just one count. The rearrangement uses TRBV28 and TRBJ1-2; D is undetermined. CDR3 length: 15 residues. Trimming removed 5 bases at V and 5 bases at J, with 18 bases between. The V gene's germline CDR1 is MDHEN and CDR2 SYDVKM. Here the CDR3 reads CASSPVLSDLYGYTF. The CDR3 nucleotides read TGTGCCAGCAGTCCGGTCCTCTCGGACCTATATGGCTACACCTTC.

The V and J genes are TRBV6-6 and TRBJ2-2; 7 nucleotides align to TRBD1. Trimming cost V 4 bases and J 5 bases; bases outside gene matches: 10. The CDR3 extends over 16 amino acids. CDR1 MNHNY and CDR2 SVGAGI come from the germline V gene (reference sequence). In DNA, the CDR3 is TGTGCCAGCAGTTCCCCTCAGGGGGTAGGGACCGGGGAGCTGTTTTTT. Its protein is CASSSPQGVGTGELFF.

The chain links TRBV5-1 to TRBJ2-3; D remains unclear. Trimming removed 4 bases at V and 3 bases at J, with 15 bases between. CDR1 and CDR2 (germline): SGHRS, YFSETQ. This CDR3 is 15 amino acids long. CDR3 protein: CASSPTLVQTDTQYF. As DNA, the CDR3 is TGCGCCAGCAGCCCCACCCTAGTACAAACAGATACGCAGTATTTT. Drawing the rest from reference TRBV5-1 and TRBJ2-3, the complete variable domain is KAGVTQTPRYLIKTRGQQVTLSCSPISGHRSVSWYQQTPGQGLQFLFEYFSETQRNKGNFPGRFSGRQFSNSRSEMNVSTLELGDSALYLCASSPTLVQTDTQYFGPGTRLTVL.

Notes on this clone: The same CDR3 also results from other DNA sequences found in this sample. J is TRBJ1-5 and V is TRBV19; D unresolved. Germline CDR1 and CDR2: LNHDA and SQIVND (reference sequence). The CDR3 sequence is 14 residues long. V lost 2 bases to trimming and J lost 2 bases, with 7 bases between them. The CDR3 region is CASSITGGNQPQHF. Here the CDR3 DNA reads TGTGCCAGTAGTATAACCGGTGGCAATCAGCCCCAGCATTTT.

This clone was seen once. V gene TRBV2 combines with J gene TRBJ2-7; D is possibly TRBD2 (6 bases). Germline V gene sequence: CDR1 SNHLY, CDR2 FYNNEI. The V gene lost 1 base and the J gene lost 4 bases, with 17 bases spanning the gap. The CDR3 consists of 16 residues. The CDR3: CASSEGGGILGYEQYF. The CDR3 nucleotides read TGTGCCAGCAGTGAAGGTGGGGGGATCCTTGGGTACGAGCAGTACTTC.

This chain uses TRBV5-1 with TRBJ2-1; tentative D call: TRBD1 (6 bases). Trimming took off 3 bases at V and 9 bases at J, with 19 bases between the two ends. The germline V gene encodes CDR1 SGHRS and CDR2 YFSETQ. CDR3 size: 15 residues. The CDR3 nucleotides are TGCGCCAGCAGCTCACCCGGGACACAAAACGGTGAGCAGTTCTTC. Translated, it gives CASSSPGTQNGEQFF.

This clone has a single count. The chain combines TRBV29-1 with TRBJ1-1, with 8 bases fitting TRBD1. J was trimmed by 1 base and V by 3 bases; bases with no gene match: 7. Germline CDR1 SQVTM, CDR2 ANQGSEA. CDR3 size: 15 residues. CDR3 sequence (DNA): TGCAGCGTTGATGGGCTGGGACAGGAGAACACTGAAGCTTTCTTT. It specifies CSVDGLGQENTEAFF.

The CDR3 reads CASSLGGQSGYTF. The CDR3 DNA sequence: TGTGCCAGCAGCTTAGGGGGGCAGTCCGGCTACACCTTC. The gene calls are TRBV7-9 and TRBJ1-2, with D possibly TRBD1 on 6 matching bases. The ends were cut back, 1 base at V and 8 bases at J, with 11 bases in the middle. The germline gives CDR1 SEHNR, CDR2 FQNEAQ (reference sequence). CDR3 length: 13 residues.

This chain links TRBV14 with TRBJ1-3; TRBD1 agrees at 9 bases. CDR1 and CDR2 (germline): SGHDN, FVKESK. With 1 base clipped from V and 2 bases from J, the junction kept 0 bases outside the gene matches. This CDR3 has 15 residues. CDR3 nucleotide sequence: TGTGCCAGCAGCCAAGGACAGGGGGCTGGAAACACCATATATTTT. Amino acids: CASSQGQGAGNTIYF.

The chain carries TRBV5-1 and TRBJ2-3; 12 bases are shared with TRBD1. CDR3 length: 18 residues. CDR1 is SGHRS and CDR2 is YFSETQ in the germline V gene. Unmatched junction bases numbered 14, after V lost 4 bases and J lost 5 bases. The CDR3 here is CASSIETGTGGVIDTQYF. The CDR3 DNA is TGCGCCAGCAGCATAGAAACCGGGACAGGGGGCGTTATAGATACGCAGTATTTT.

This clone occurred a few times. The V gene is TRBV5-1, the J gene TRBJ2-1; a weak D match, TRBD1 (5 bases). Germline loops: CDR1 SGHRS, CDR2 YFSETQ. Trimming stripped 0 bases from V and 3 bases from J, with 7 bases between. The CDR3 is 14 amino acids. CDR3 amino acids: CASSLEGHYNEQFF. The CDR3 region has the DNA TGCGCCAGCAGCTTGGAAGGACACTACAATGAGCAGTTCTTC. Based on the CDR3 plus reference TRBV5-1 and TRBJ2-1, the full variable domain is KAGVTQTPRYLIKTRGQQVTLSCSPISGHRSVSWYQQTPGQGLQFLFEYFSETQRNKGNFPGRFSGRQFSNSRSEMNVSTLELGDSALYLCASSLEGHYNEQFFGPGTRLTVL.

The chain couples TRBV28 to TRBJ2-7; D not certain. The CDR3 is 15 residues long. Trimming removed 6 bases at V and 2 bases at J, with 17 bases between. CDR1 and CDR2 from the germline V gene are MDHEN and SYDVKM. The CDR3 reads CASRPIDRGAYEQYF. The CDR3 DNA follows: TGTGCCAGCAGACCAATAGATAGAGGCGCCTACGAGCAGTACTTC.

The rearrangement links TRBV30 to TRBJ2-5; 8 bases agree with TRBD1. The V and J ends lost 3 bases and 4 bases, in that order; junction bases with no gene match: 4. Germline values: CDR1 GTSNPN, CDR2 SVGIG (reference sequence). The CDR3 is 13 residues long. The CDR3 reads CAWSRGQGETQYF. Written as DNA, the CDR3 is TGTGCCTGGAGCAGGGGGCAAGGAGAGACCCAGTACTTC.

The CDR3 DNA sequence: TGTGCCAGCTCACCACTCAGGGTTGGCTATGGCTACACCTTC. This encodes CASSPLRVGYGYTF. This sequence joins TRBV18 and TRBJ1-2, with a tentative D call TRBD1 (5 bases). V lost 1 base, J lost 4 bases, and 10 bases lay in between. The CDR3 extends over 14 amino acids. Germline V gene sequence: CDR1 KGHSH, CDR2 LQKENI.

The chain recombines TRBV28 with TRBJ1-4, with D possibly TRBD1 on 6 matching bases. The CDR3 is 20 residues long. The V gene's germline CDR1 is MDHEN and CDR2 SYDVKM. V was clipped by 2 bases and J by 0 bases, with 22 bases between them. CDR3 sequence (DNA): TGTGCCAGCAGTTTACCCCTCCCGCCGTGGGGGGCTGCAACTAATGAAAAACTGTTTTTT. This encodes CASSLPLPPWGAATNEKLFF.

This clone showed up just once. The chain recombines TRBV5-4 with TRBJ1-2; D remains ambiguous. V lost 4 bases to trimming and J lost 6 bases, with 16 bases between them. Germline V CDR1 and CDR2: SGHNT, YYREEE (reference sequence). CDR3 length: 14 amino acids. The chain's CDR3 is CASSEGHTRDGYTF. The CDR3, as DNA: TGTGCCAGCAGCGAGGGCCACACTCGGGATGGCTACACCTTC.

The rearrangement joins TRBV6-5 to TRBJ2-5; D is perhaps TRBD2 (5 bases). From germline, CDR1 is MNHEY and CDR2 SVGAGI. This CDR3 contains 14 residues. V lost 6 bases and J lost 4, with 15 bases in between. CDR3 DNA sequence: TGTGCCAGCAGCCCCCTGGGGAGAATAGAGACCCAGTACTTC. Translating it yields CASSPLGRIETQYF.

This chain connects TRBV2 to TRBJ1-2; D remains unclear. The CDR3 totals 15 residues. CDR1 SNHLY and CDR2 FYNNEI come from the germline V gene. V gave up 5 bases and J gave up 2 bases, with 15 bases separating them. The CDR3 DNA reads TGTGCCAGCAGTCGTTTGGCAGACCAGAACTATGGCTACACCTTC. This encodes CASSRLADQNYGYTF.

A single count supports this clone. V and J are TRBV7-9 and TRBJ2-7; the match to TRBD2 covers 7 bases. CDR3 length: 15 residues. Trimming at V came to 5 bases and at J to 2 bases, leaving 9 bases not matched to a gene. The germline CDR1 and CDR2 sequences are SEHNR and FQNEAQ (reference sequence). CDR3: CASSLIWGGTYEQYF. The CDR3 DNA is TGTGCCAGCAGCCTTATTTGGGGGGGGACCTACGAGCAGTACTTC.

This chain joins TRBV3-1 (or the pseudogene TRBV3-2) and TRBJ1-6; D gene unclear. Trimming left V 0 bases short and J 9 bases short, with 12 bases between. The CDR3 consists of 15 residues. The germline CDR1 and CDR2 sequences are LGHDT and YNNKEL (reference sequence). CDR3 coding DNA: TGTGCCAGCAGCCAAGAGGACTTTCAACCTTCACCCCTCCACTTT. Its protein product is CASSQEDFQPSPLHF.

The J gene is TRBJ1-6, the V gene TRBV5-1; D is perhaps TRBD1 (5 bases). Germline V CDR1 and CDR2: SGHRS, YFSETQ. The CDR3 is made up of 17 amino acids. V lost 4 bases and J lost 6, with 20 bases in between. CDR3 bases: TGCGCCAGCAGCCCTCTTGGGACGACCGTTGTTAATTCACCCCTCCACTTT. Amino acids: CASSPLGTTVVNSPLHF.

V gene TRBV4-1 combines with J gene TRBJ2-5; D not resolved. Per germline, CDR1 MGHRA and CDR2 YSYEKL. This CDR3 has 15 amino acids. V dropped 1 base and J dropped 1 base, with 10 bases sitting between them. The CDR3 DNA follows: TGCGCCAGCAGCCAAGGCCGGCTCCGCCAAGAGACCCAGTACTTC. This codes for CASSQGRLRQETQYF.

J is TRBJ2-7 and V is TRBV24-1, with D possibly being TRBD1 or TRBD2 (7 bases each). The CDR3 length is 13 residues. Germline V gives CDR1 KGHDR, CDR2 SFDVKD. Trimming removed 3 bases at V and 11 bases at J, with 16 bases between. CDR3 in DNA: TGTGCCACCAGTGATGCCGACAGGGAGGGAGAGTACTTC. It yields the protein CATSDADREGEYF.

The V call is TRBV19, the J call TRBJ1-5; a possible D gene is TRBD1 (6 bases). The V end was cut by 4 bases, the J end by 7 bases, with 14 bases between. Germline V gene sequence: CDR1 LNHDA, CDR2 SQIVND (reference sequence). This CDR3 comprises 14 residues. The CDR3 sequence: CASSTTGPGQPQHF. The CDR3 DNA sequence: TGTGCCAGTAGTACGACAGGACCTGGACAGCCCCAGCATTTT.

This rearrangement joins TRBV24-1 to TRBJ1-2; weak D call: TRBD1 (6 bases). The CDR3 contains 14 residues. V was pared by 3 bases and J by 8 bases, with 15 bases between. Germline V lookup: CDR1 KGHDR, CDR2 SFDVKD. CDR3 protein: CATSDAHRVGGYTF. The CDR3 bases are TGTGCCACCAGTGATGCCCACAGGGTCGGCGGCTACACCTTC.

This clone came up a few times. The chain combines TRBV21-1 with TRBJ2-7; TRBD2 reflects the table's D call only, with no check against the DNA. TRBV21-1 is classified as a pseudogene. CDR3 size: 17 residues. The CDR3 loop reads CASSKKAPSGGKYEQYF. The CDR3, as DNA: TGTGCCAGCAGCAAAAAGGCCCCTAGCGGGGGGAAATACGAGCAGTACTTC.

V usage is TRBV11-2 and J usage is TRBJ1-2; D unresolved. The CDR3 has 16 residues. The germline gives CDR1 SGHAT, CDR2 FQNNGV. The V end was cut by 1 base, the J end by 0 bases, with 12 bases between. The DNA of the CDR3 is TGTGCCAGCAGCTTAGGATCGGTCGGAGCTAACTATGGCTACACCTTC. This translates into CASSLGSVGANYGYTF.

The genes are TRBV19 and TRBJ2-5; D is ambiguous. Germline V gene sequence: CDR1 LNHDA, CDR2 SQIVND (reference sequence). Trimming left V 3 bases short and J 3 bases short, with 14 bases between. The CDR3 consists of 15 residues. CDR3 region: CASSMGSLGEETQYF. Written as DNA, the CDR3 is TGTGCCAGTAGTATGGGCAGTTTAGGAGAAGAGACCCAGTACTTC.

The chain combines TRBV7-8 with TRBJ2-5; a weak D match, TRBD1 (6 bases). Germline CDR1 is SGHVS and CDR2 is FQNEAQ. This CDR3 contains 18 residues. Trimming pared 2 bases from V and 4 bases from J, leaving 23 bases between. The CDR3 DNA is TGTGCCAGCAGCTTATCATCCGGGTCAGGGGTTTCATCAGAGACCCAGTACTTC. Translating it yields CASSLSSGSGVSSETQYF.

The table lists this clone with a few counts. The chain recombines TRBV5-8 with TRBJ1-6; TRBD1 agrees at 8 bases. V was pared by 0 bases and J by 6 bases, with 5 bases of the junction left unmatched. The CDR3 totals 16 residues. CDR1 and CDR2 from the germline V gene are SGHTS and YDEGEE. The DNA for the CDR3 is TGTGCCAGCAGCTTGGATTTGGACAGGGTTAATTCACCCCTCCACTTT. Translated: CASSLDLDRVNSPLHF.